One T cell receptor (beta chain) is described in this entry. Those with alopecia areata gave lesional scalp punch biopsies and peripheral blood. This record comes from a study of CD8+ T cells in alopecia areata. With V trimmed by 0 bases and J by 9 bases, 11 bases remained unmatched. This CDR3 has 16 amino acids. The sequencing template was cDNA reverse transcribed from extracted RNA. Data came from immunoSEQ multiplex PCR; TCRdb stores just in-frame clones and leaves some out. The top ten hold approximately 1.2% of the sample, which has 250,000 or so clones, roughly two thirds seen once. This clonotype was sampled from a human donor with alopecia areata. The sample in question was CD4+ T cells sorted from blood, obtained at week 0. The chain couples TRBV23-1 to TRBJ2-1; 7 bases match TRBD1. TRBV23-1 is an ORF for which the function is uncertain. CDR3 sequence reads: CASSQSGTAYPPEQFF. In nucleotides, the CDR3 is TGCGCCAGCAGTCAATCCGGGACAGCTTACCCACCTGAGCAGTTCTTC.